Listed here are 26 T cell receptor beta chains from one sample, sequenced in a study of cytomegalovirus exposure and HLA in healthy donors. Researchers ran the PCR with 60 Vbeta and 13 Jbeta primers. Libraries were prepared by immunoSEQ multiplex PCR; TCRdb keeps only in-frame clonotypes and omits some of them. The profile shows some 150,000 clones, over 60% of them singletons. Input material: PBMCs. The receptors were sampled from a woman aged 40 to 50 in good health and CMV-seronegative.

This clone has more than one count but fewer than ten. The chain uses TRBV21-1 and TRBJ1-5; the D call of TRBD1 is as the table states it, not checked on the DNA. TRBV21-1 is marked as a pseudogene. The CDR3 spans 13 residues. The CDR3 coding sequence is TGTGTGACAGGACAGACTTCCAATCAGCCCCAGCATTTT. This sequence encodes CVTGQTSNQPQHF.

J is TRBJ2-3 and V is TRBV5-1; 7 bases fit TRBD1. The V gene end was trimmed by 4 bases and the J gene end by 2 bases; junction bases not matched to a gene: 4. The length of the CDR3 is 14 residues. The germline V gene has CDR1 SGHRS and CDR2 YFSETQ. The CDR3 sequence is CASSPGQNTDTQYF. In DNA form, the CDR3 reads TGCGCCAGCAGCCCGGGACAGAACACAGATACGCAGTATTTT.

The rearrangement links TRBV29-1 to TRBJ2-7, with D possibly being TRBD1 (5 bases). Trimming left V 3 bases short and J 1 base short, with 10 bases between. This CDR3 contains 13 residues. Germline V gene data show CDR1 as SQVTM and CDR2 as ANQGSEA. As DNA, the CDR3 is TGCAGCGTTGATACAGGCGAATCCTACGAGCAGTACTTC. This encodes CSVDTGESYEQYF.

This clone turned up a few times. The CDR3 DNA is TGTGCCATCAGTGAACGGGACAGTCTACACACTGAAGCTTTCTTT. Amino acid sequence: CAISERDSLHTEAFF. The chain links TRBV10-3 to TRBJ1-1; 7 nucleotides agree with TRBD1. CDR1 is ENHRY, CDR2 SYGVKD, per germline. CDR3 length: 15 residues. V shed 3 bases, J shed 3 bases, and the junction held 7 bases outside the gene matches.

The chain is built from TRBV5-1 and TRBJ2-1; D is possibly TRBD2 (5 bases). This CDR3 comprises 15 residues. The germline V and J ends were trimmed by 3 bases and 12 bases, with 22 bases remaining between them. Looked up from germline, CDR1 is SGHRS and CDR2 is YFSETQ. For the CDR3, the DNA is TGCGCCAGCAGCTCCCAATCGGACTGGGATCGGCGGCAGTTCTTC. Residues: CASSSQSDWDRRQFF. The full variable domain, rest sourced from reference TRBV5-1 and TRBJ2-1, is KAGVTQTPRYLIKTRGQQVTLSCSPISGHRSVSWYQQTPGQGLQFLFEYFSETQRNKGNFPGRFSGRQFSNSRSEMNVSTLELGDSALYLCASSSQSDWDRRQFFGPGTRLTVL.

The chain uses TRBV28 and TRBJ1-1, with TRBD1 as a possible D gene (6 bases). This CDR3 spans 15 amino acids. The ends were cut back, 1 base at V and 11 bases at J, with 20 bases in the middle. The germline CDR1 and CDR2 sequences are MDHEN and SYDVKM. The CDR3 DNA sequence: TGTGCCAGCAGTTTATCAGCTGCCGGGGGCGGGGGGGCTTTCTTT. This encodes CASSLSAAGGGGAFF.

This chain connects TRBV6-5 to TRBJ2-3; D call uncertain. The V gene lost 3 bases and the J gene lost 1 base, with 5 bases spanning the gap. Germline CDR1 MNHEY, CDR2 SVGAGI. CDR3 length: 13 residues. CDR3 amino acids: CASSYLRTDTQYF. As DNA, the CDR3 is TGTGCCAGCAGTTATCTACGCACAGATACGCAGTATTTT.

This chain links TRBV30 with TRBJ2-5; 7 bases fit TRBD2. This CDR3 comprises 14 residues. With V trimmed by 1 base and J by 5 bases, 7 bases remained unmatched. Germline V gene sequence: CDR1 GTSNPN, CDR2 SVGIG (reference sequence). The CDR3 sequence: CAWSAGGSAETQYF. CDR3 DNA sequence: TGTGCCTGGAGTGCCGGGGGGTCAGCGGAGACCCAGTACTTC.

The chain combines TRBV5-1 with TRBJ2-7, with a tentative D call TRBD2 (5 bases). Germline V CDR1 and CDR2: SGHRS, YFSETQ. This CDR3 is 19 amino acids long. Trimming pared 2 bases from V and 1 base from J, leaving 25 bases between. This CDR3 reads CASSFHGLTGIGKSYEQYF. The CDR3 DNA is TGCGCCAGCAGCTTCCATGGTCTCACGGGAATCGGGAAATCCTACGAGCAGTACTTC.

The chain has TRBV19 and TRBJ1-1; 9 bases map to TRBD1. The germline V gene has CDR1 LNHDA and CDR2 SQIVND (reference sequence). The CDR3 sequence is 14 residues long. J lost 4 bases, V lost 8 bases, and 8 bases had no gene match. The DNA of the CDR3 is TGTGCCAGTGGACACAGGGGGCTAGGCACTGAAGCTTTCTTT. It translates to CASGHRGLGTEAFF.

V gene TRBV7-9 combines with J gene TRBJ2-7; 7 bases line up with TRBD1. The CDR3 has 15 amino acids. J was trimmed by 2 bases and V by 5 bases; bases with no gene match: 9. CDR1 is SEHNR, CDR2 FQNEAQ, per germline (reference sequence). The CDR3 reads CASSPPDDRAYEQYF. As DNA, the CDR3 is TGTGCCAGCAGCCCCCCTGACGACAGGGCCTACGAGCAGTACTTC.

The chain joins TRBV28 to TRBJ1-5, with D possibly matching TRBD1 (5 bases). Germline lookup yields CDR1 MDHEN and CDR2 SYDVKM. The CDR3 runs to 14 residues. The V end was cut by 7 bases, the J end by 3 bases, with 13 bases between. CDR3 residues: CASKTGGSNQPQHF. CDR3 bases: TGTGCCAGCAAGACGGGGGGATCCAATCAGCCCCAGCATTTT.

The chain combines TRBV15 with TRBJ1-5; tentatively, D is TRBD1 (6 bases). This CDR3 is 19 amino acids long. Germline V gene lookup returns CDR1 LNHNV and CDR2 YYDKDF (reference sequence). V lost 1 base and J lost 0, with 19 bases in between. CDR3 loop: CATSRGGQGGAGSNQPQHF. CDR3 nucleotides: TGTGCCACCAGCAGAGGGGGTCAAGGGGGGGCCGGTAGCAATCAGCCCCAGCATTTT.

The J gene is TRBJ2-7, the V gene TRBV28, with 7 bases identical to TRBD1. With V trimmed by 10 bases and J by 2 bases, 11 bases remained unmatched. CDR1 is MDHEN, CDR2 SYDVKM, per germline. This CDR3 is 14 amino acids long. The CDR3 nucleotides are TGTGCCACCATTTGGGACAGAAGACCCTACGAGCAGTACTTC. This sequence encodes CATIWDRRPYEQYF. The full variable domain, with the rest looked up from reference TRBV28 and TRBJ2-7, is DVKVTQSSRYLVKRTGEKVFLECVQDMDHENMFWYRQDPGLGLRLIYFSYDVKMKEKGDIPEGYSVSREKKERFSLILESASTNQTSMYLCATIWDRRPYEQYFGPGTRLTVT.

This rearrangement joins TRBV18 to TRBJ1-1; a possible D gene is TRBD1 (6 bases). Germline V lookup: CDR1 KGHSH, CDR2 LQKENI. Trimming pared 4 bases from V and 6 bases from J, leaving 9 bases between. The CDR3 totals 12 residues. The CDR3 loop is CASSQGGAEAFF. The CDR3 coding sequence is TGTGCCAGCTCACAGGGGGGGGCTGAAGCTTTCTTT.

The CDR3 sequence is CASSVTANTEAFF. The CDR3 DNA reads TGTGCCAGCAGTGTCACAGCGAACACTGAAGCTTTCTTT. The chain employs TRBV25-1 and TRBJ1-1; D unresolved. In germline, CDR1 is MGHDK, CDR2 SYGVNS. This CDR3 spans 13 amino acids. The germline V and J ends were trimmed by 4 bases and 1 base, with 7 bases remaining between them.

The CDR3 spells CASSLFVSGGRDEQFF. The CDR3 DNA reads as TGTGCCAGCAGCTTATTCGTTAGCGGGGGGAGGGATGAGCAGTTCTTC. This sequence joins TRBV7-9 and TRBJ2-1; 10 bases fit TRBD2. The germline gives CDR1 SEHNR, CDR2 FQNEAQ (reference sequence). CDR3 length: 16 amino acids. Trimming took 2 bases from V and 8 from J; bases not matched to a gene: 9.

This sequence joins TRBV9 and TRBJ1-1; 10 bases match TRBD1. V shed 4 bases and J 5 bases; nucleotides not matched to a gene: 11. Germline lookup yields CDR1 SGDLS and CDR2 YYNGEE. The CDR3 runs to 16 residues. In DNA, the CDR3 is TGTGCCAGCAGCCCAACGTGGGACAGGGGTGAAACTGAAGCTTTCTTT. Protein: CASSPTWDRGETEAFF. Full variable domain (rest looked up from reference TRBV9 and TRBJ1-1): DSGVTQTPKHLITATGQRVTLRCSPRSGDLSVYWYQQSLDQGLQFLIQYYNGEERAKGNILERFSAQQFPDLHSELNLSSLELGDSALYFCASSPTWDRGETEAFFGQGTRLTVV.

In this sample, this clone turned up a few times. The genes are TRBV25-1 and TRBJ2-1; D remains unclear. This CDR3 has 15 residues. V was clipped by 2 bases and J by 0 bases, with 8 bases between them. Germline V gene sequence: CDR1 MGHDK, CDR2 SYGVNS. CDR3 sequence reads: CASSEGLSSYNEQFF. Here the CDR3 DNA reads TGTGCCAGCAGTGAAGGGCTGAGCTCCTACAATGAGCAGTTCTTC.

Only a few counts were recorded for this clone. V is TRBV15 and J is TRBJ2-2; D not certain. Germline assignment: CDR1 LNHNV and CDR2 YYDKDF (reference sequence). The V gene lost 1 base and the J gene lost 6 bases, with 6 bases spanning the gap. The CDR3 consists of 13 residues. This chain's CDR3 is CATSRAQAGELFF. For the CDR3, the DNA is TGTGCCACCAGCAGAGCTCAGGCCGGGGAGCTGTTTTTT.

CDR3: CASSDGRTTDTQYF. CDR3 sequence (DNA): TGTGCCAGCAGTGATGGGCGGACTACAGATACGCAGTATTTT. The rearrangement joins TRBV2 to TRBJ2-3; D possibly corresponds to TRBD2 (5 bases). The V end lost 3 bases, the J end lost 3 bases, and 10 bases lay between the germline ends. The CDR3 is made up of 14 amino acids. Germline V CDR1 and CDR2: SNHLY, FYNNEI.

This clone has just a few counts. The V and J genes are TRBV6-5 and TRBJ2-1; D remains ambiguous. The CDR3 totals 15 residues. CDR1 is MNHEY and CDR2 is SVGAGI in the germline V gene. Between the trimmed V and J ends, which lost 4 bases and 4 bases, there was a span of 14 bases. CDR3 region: CASSFPSRSYNEQFF. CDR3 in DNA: TGTGCCAGCAGTTTCCCAAGCCGGAGTTACAATGAGCAGTTCTTC.

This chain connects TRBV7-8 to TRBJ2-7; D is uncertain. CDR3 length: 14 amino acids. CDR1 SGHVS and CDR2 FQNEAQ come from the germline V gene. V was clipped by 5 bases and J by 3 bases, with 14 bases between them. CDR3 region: CASSQTDNFYEQYF. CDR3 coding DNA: TGTGCCAGCAGCCAAACAGACAACTTCTACGAGCAGTACTTC.

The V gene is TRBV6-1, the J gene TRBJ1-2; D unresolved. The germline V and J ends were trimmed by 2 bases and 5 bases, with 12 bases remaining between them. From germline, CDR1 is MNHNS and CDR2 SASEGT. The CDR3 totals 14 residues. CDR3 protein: CASSETSLGYGYTF. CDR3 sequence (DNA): TGTGCCAGCAGTGAAACCTCCCTAGGTTATGGCTACACCTTC.

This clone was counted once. In DNA, the CDR3 is TGTGCCAGCAGGTATGGACAGGGACGCACCGGGGAGCTGTTTTTT. Encoded protein: CASRYGQGRTGELFF. The rearrangement uses TRBV5-6 and TRBJ2-2; 8 bases map to TRBD1. With V trimmed by 5 bases and J by 4 bases, 7 bases remained unmatched. Germline loops: CDR1 SGHDT, CDR2 YYEEEE. CDR3 size: 15 residues.

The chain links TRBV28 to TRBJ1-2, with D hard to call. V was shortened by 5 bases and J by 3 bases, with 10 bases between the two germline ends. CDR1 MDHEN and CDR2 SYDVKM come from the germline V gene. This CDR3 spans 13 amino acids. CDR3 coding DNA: TGTGCCAGCAGTCTCGTGGGCCACTATGGCTACACCTTC. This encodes CASSLVGHYGYTF.